This TCR beta chain is drawn from a study of regulatory T cells in long-lasting Graves disease (dated by TCRdb to the early 2020s). Context from the whole study: Persistent Graves' disease was defined as antithyroid drug treatment for over 5 years with persistently positive TSH receptor autoantibodies. On average, persistent Graves' disease patients in the clinical cohort had been on antithyroid drugs for about 10 years. Patients with persistent Graves' disease were compared with patients with newly diagnosed Graves' disease using TCR sequencing and RNA sequencing of peripheral blood. The study took place in China and was registered as a clinical trial. A total of around 35 samples underwent TCR sequencing: some 13 from persistent and roughly 20 from newly diagnosed Graves' disease patients.

The sample's time point label, in plain terms: persistent/refractory GD, antithyroid drugs over 5 years with positive TRAb. For both TCR sequencing and RNA sequencing, RNA was extracted from PBMCs in TRIzol. Graves' disease was diagnosed according to American Thyroid Association guidelines. Patients for the study were recruited at an endocrinology department in Xi'an, China. Each patient gave approximately 9 milliliters of peripheral blood, collected in an EDTA anticoagulant tube. Ficoll Paque Plus density gradient separation was used to isolate PBMCs, and no further T cell sorting was done. RNA quality was checked with an Agilent 2100 Bioanalyzer and agarose gel, and concentration with a NanoDrop 2000. CDR1 and CDR2 were assigned from the germline V gene as SNHLY and FYNNEI. Compared with germline, V lacks 3 bases and J lacks 6 bases; bases without a gene match: 7. From its cysteine to its phenylalanine, the CDR3 spans 16 amino acids. Just the 48-base CDR3 DNA is kept, in frame starting at base 1.

The paper as a whole reports these results and caveats: Persistent patients shared more public clonotypes among themselves (around 3,000) than newly diagnosed patients did (more than 950). Only peripheral blood was studied, because thyroid tissue, the primary lesion, was inaccessible. Persistent Graves' disease patients showed lower TCR Shannon entropy and fewer highly expanded clones than newly diagnosed patients, suggesting clonal expansion. As a limitation, the authors acknowledged that the small sample size may reduce accuracy. TRBV28, TRBJ1-2 and TRBJ2-5 were preferentially used in persistent disease, while TRBV20-1 and TRBJ2-1 were favored in newly diagnosed disease. Sequencing and analysis were restricted to the TCR beta chain.

This clonotype was observed a handful of times. Its antigen is still unknown. Per-nucleotide qualities are absent, and no much larger clonotype sits a single base away. The receptor library was made with multiplex PCR. The reads were generated on an Illumina HiSeq 4000. iRepertoire HTBI primers and Arm-PCR amplification of CDR3 regions were used to construct TCR beta libraries. Before sequencing, the PCR products underwent gel purification. The paper's processing steps were these. Gene usage analysis of CDR3 amino acid clonotypes used the 62 TRBV and around 14 TRBJ segments found across samples. COPE and FqMerger were used to merge the filtered high-quality paired reads into contigs. BLAST was used to align contigs to the IMGT TRBV, TRBD and TRBJ reference genes, and CDR3 was defined following IMGT. Any clonotype with a frequency above 0.1% was counted as a highly expanded clone. Repertoire diversity was measured by Shannon entropy, and V-J evenness by the Gini coefficient. Clonotypes shared by more than one individual were considered public. TCRdb's own reprocessing of the public reads used fastp at Q25 and MiXCR and kept productive beta chains. Every distinct CDR3 protein forms one entry, paired with its most common genes and DNA. The V and J calls and clone size come from TCRdb's table, not from the authors' own analysis. A total of hundreds of thousands of distinct CDR3 sequences appear in this sample, 20% to 25% of them only once. Roughly 7.1% of the sample goes to the ten largest clones.

The sample consisted of peripheral blood mononuclear cells (PBMCs), taken when the disease was refractory, from a patient treated with antithyroid drugs. This receptor was obtained from a female donor with Graves disease. The sequence is built from TRBV2 and TRBJ2-2; 10 bases in the junction line up with TRBD2. The CDR3 loop reads CASSDGLAVTAGELFF. The base sequence is TGTGCCAGCAGTGACGGACTAGCGGTTACCGCCGGGGAGCTGTTTTTT.